A selection of T cell receptor beta chains follows, all from one sample in a study of blood T cell repertoires in COVID-19. Produced via immunoSEQ multiplex PCR; TCRdb's table is partial and in-frame only. This sample yields about 180,000 clones, of which roughly 84% are seen a single time; 1.5% belongs to the top ten. The sequencing sample was made of peripheral blood. All receptors come from a human donor in a cohort sampled during active COVID-19. CDR3s include the opening cysteine and the closing phenylalanine or tryptophan.

J: TRBJ1-6; V: TRBV18; length: 16; CDR3: CASSPGKQGANSPLHF
J: TRBJ1-5; V: TRBV19; length: 14; CDR3: CASSMRQGPQPQHF
J: TRBJ2-7; V: TRBV7-9; length: 17; CDR3: CASSLGGFGSRSDEQYF
J: TRBJ1-2; V: TRBV11-2; length: 15; CDR3: CASRSRGGLPYGYTF
J: TRBJ1-1; V: TRBV5-6; length: 14; CDR3: CASSSGGSVTEAFF
J: TRBJ2-3; V: TRBV18; length: 16; CDR3: CASSPPRGLGTDTQYF
J: TRBJ2-7; V: TRBV5-1; length: 14; CDR3: CASSKDRGSYEQYF
J: TRBJ1-2; V: TRBV12-3/TRBV12-4; length: 13; CDR3: CASSIGTEYGYTF
J: TRBJ1-5; V: TRBV18; length: 16; CDR3: CASSPGGQGARQPQHF
J: TRBJ2-2; V: TRBV18; length: 13; CDR3: CASSPGGTGELFF
J: TRBJ2-7; V: TRBV19; length: 15; CDR3: CASSIGGQVSYEQYF
J: TRBJ1-5; V: TRBV19; length: 15; CDR3: CASSIFAQSNQPQHF
J: TRBJ2-7; V: TRBV27; length: 14; CDR3: CASSPSGSPYEQYF
J: TRBJ2-7; V: TRBV6-2/TRBV6-3; length: 14; CDR3: CASSNKAGSWEQYF
J: TRBJ1-3; V: TRBV6-5; length: 15; CDR3: CASSPTTQSGNTIYF
J: TRBJ2-7; V: TRBV7-2; length: 11; CDR3: CASSRSYEQYF
J: TRBJ1-6; V: TRBV5-1; length: 15; CDR3: CASSKQGGGNSPLHF
J: TRBJ1-1; V: TRBV19; length: 14; CDR3: CASSIVRVNTEAFF
J: TRBJ2-1; V: TRBV10-2; length: 15; CDR3: CASRVGQGGYNEQFF
J: TRBJ1-5; V: TRBV19; length: 14; CDR3: CASSIGGSNQPQHF
J: TRBJ2-1; V: TRBV7-2; length: 15; CDR3: CASSRTGTNYNEQFF
J: TRBJ1-4; V: TRBV5-1; length: 17; CDR3: CASSLASRGDSEEKLFF
J: TRBJ1-1; V: TRBV7-2; length: 14; CDR3: CASSFTGSRLEAFF
J: TRBJ2-2; V: TRBV10-3; length: 14; CDR3: CAASGQTNTGELFF
J: TRBJ2-5; V: TRBV23-1; length: 16; CDR3: CASSQQYPPVWSPQYF
J: TRBJ1-2; V: TRBV12-3/TRBV12-4; length: 12; CDR3: CASSATGGFYTF
J: TRBJ2-7; V: TRBV28; length: 15; CDR3: CASSFSFAGGPSQYF
J: TRBJ2-7; V: TRBV6-5; length: 14; CDR3: CASRRDRVSYEQYF
J: TRBJ2-5; V: TRBV4-3; length: 16; CDR3: CASSQGRTGLQETQYF
J: TRBJ2-7; V: TRBV9; length: 14; CDR3: CASSPQLGGYEQYF
J: TRBJ2-7; V: TRBV18; length: 14; CDR3: CASSPTTVSYEQYF
J: TRBJ1-2; V: TRBV5-8; length: 13; CDR3: CASSLNGIYGYTF
J: TRBJ2-1; V: TRBV6-5; length: 15; CDR3: CASSRALAGDNEQFF
J: TRBJ2-7; V: TRBV24-1; length: 18; CDR3: CATSESRLAGGPSYEQYF
J: TRBJ1-5; V: TRBV6-2/TRBV6-3; length: 14; CDR3: CASSDTGWNQPQHF
J: TRBJ2-7; V: TRBV5-1; length: 15; CDR3: CASSSGTSGIYEQYF
J: TRBJ1-3; V: TRBV6-5; length: 14; CDR3: CASSPGGSGNTIYF
J: TRBJ1-2; V: TRBV9; length: 14; CDR3: CASSLNRANYGYTF
J: TRBJ1-6; V: TRBV6-4; length: 14; CDR3: CASSEGVPNSPLHF
J: TRBJ2-3; V: TRBV6-4; length: 14; CDR3: CASSGSGGTDTQYF
J: TRBJ1-5; V: TRBV27; length: 15; CDR3: CATATGDYSNQPQHF
J: TRBJ1-2; V: TRBV6-2/TRBV6-3; length: 12; CDR3: CASSYREHGYTF
J: TRBJ2-4; V: TRBV4-2; length: 14; CDR3: CASSHPGGANIQYF
J: TRBJ1-5; V: TRBV28; length: 14; CDR3: CASSTGDHIEPQHF
J: TRBJ2-7; V: TRBV18; length: 15; CDR3: CASSVPGTNSLEQYF
J: TRBJ1-1; V: TRBV7-6; length: 15; CDR3: CASSPSGVGNTEAFF
J: TRBJ1-2; V: TRBV10-3; length: 14; CDR3: CAAGFGQGRGGYTF
J: TRBJ1-6; V: TRBV3-1/TRBV3-2; length: 14; CDR3: CASSPWDSNSPLHF
J: TRBJ2-5; V: TRBV12-3/TRBV12-4; length: 12; CDR3: CASRLSQETQYF
J: TRBJ2-2; V: TRBV11-3; length: 15; CDR3: CASSLAGMNTGELFF
J: TRBJ2-6; V: TRBV28; length: 14; CDR3: CASRGRSGANVLTF
J: TRBJ1-6; V: TRBV5-1; length: 15; CDR3: CASSLQGAYNSPLHF
J: TRBJ2-5; V: TRBV6-5; length: 13; CDR3: CASRQGFRETQYF
J: TRBJ1-5; V: TRBV9; length: 12; CDR3: CASSAGSQPQHF
J: TRBJ1-1; V: TRBV10-3; length: 12; CDR3: CAISTEGTEAFF